These T cell receptor beta chains were read from a single sample in a study of CD8 T cells in ankylosing spondylitis. TCRdb itself ran the 5' RACE reads through MiXCR, one entry per CDR3 protein. Among about 440,000 distinct CDR3 sequences listed, more than 15% were seen once. The sequenced sample consisted of blood, either unsorted or a sorted T cell fraction (not recorded which). The receptors come from a male donor with ankylosing spondylitis. The CDR3 runs from the conserved cysteine through the conserved F or W. Fields, in order: CDR3 length, clone size, J gene, V gene, D gene, CDR3 DNA, CDR3 protein. The D gene is left open where the match is weak. Clone size, where shown, is once, few, many, or a class for clones that have expanded.

14,.,TRBJ2-2,TRBV11-2,.,TGTGCCAGCAGCTTAAATTCGAACACCGGGGAGCTGTTTTTT,CASSLNSNTGELFF
13,many,TRBJ1-1,TRBV20-1,.,TGCAGTGCCGGGGGTCGGATGAACACTGAAGCTTTCTTT,CSAGGRMNTEAFF
15,many,TRBJ2-7,TRBV12-3/TRBV12-4,.,TGTGCCAGCAGTGTCAGGGGTTCCCCCTCCTACGAGCAGTACTTC,CASSVRGSPSYEQYF
15,few,TRBJ2-3,TRBV11-2,.,TGTGCCAGCAGCTTATTGGGACTTAACACAGATACGCAGTATTTT,CASSLLGLNTDTQYF
15,few,TRBJ2-7,TRBV20-1,TRBD2,TGCAGTGCGGCCGCTAGCGGGGGGGGCTCCTACGAGCAGTACTTC,CSAAASGGGSYEQYF
15,.,TRBJ1-5,TRBV12-3/TRBV12-4,TRBD1,TGTGCCAGCAGTTTATCGGGGGGGGACAGTCTACCCCAGCATTTT,CASSLSGGDSLPQHF
12,many,TRBJ1-1,TRBV12-3/TRBV12-4,.,TGTGCCAGCAGTGGGACAACCCTCCAAGCTTTCTTT,CASSGTTLQAFF
15,.,TRBJ2-5,TRBV4-2,.,TGTGCCAGCAGCCAAGACCCGAGGCAGAAAGAGACCCAGTACTTC,CASSQDPRQKETQYF
15,many,TRBJ2-3,TRBV29-1,TRBD1,TGCAGCGTTGGGTCCCGGGCAGGGGGCCCAGATACGCAGTATTTT,CSVGSRAGGPDTQYF
15,.,TRBJ2-5,TRBV6-2/TRBV6-3,TRBD2,TGTGCCAGCAGTTACAGGCTAGCGGGAGAGGAGACCCAGTACTTC,CASSYRLAGEETQYF
16,few,TRBJ2-6,TRBV6-1,TRBD2,TGTGCCAGCTATCCTAGCGGGACCTCTGGGGCCAACGTCCTGACTTTC,CASYPSGTSGANVLTF
13,.,TRBJ2-1,TRBV29-1,.,TGCAGTGCAACGGGACACCTTTACAATGAGCAGTTCTTC,CSATGHLYNEQFF
16,many,TRBJ1-4,TRBV4-1,.,TGCGCCAGCAGCCAAGTGTTTGCGACAACTAATGAAAAACTGTTTTTT,CASSQVFATTNEKLFF
12,.,TRBJ2-7,TRBV3-1,.,TGTGCCAGCAGCCAAATTCAGGGTCGTCAGTACTTC,CASSQIQGRQYF
14,many,TRBJ2-5,TRBV5-1,.,TGCGCCAGCAGCTTGGAAGGGGGATCGGAGACCCAGTACTTC,CASSLEGGSETQYF
15,.,TRBJ2-1,TRBV2,.,TGTGCCAGCAGACATAACAGGGTATCCTACAATGAGCAGTTCTTC,CASRHNRVSYNEQFF
15,.,TRBJ2-7,TRBV4-1,TRBD2,TGCGCCAGCAGCCAAACCTTAGCGGGACGGTACGAGCAGTACTTC,CASSQTLAGRYEQYF
17,.,TRBJ2-1,TRBV5-5,TRBD2,TGTGCCAGCAGCACCTTTAGCGGGGAGTCCTCCTACAATGAGCAGTTCTTC,CASSTFSGESSYNEQFF
12,few,TRBJ2-3,TRBV2,.,TGTGCCAGCAGTGAAGGCGGGGGCAAGGTTTATTTT,CASSEGGGKVYF
17,.,TRBJ2-1,TRBV12-3/TRBV12-4,TRBD2,TGTGCCAGCTGTATCCACCTTGCGGGAGGCTCCTACAATGAGCAGTTCTTC,CASCIHLAGGSYNEQFF
13,.,TRBJ2-7,TRBV30,.,TGTGCCTGGAGTGTACCGAGAGTCAACGAGCAGTACTTC,CAWSVPRVNEQYF
16,few,TRBJ2-1,TRBV5-1,.,TGCGCCAGCAGCCCGCCCGGGACCACAACAATTAATGAGCAGTTCTTC,CASSPPGTTTINEQFF
15,.,TRBJ2-3,TRBV3-1,TRBD1,TGTGCCAGCAGCCAAGGGGACAGGGTTTTAGATACGCAGTATTTT,CASSQGDRVLDTQYF
15,.,TRBJ2-3,TRBV11-3,.,TGTGCCAGCAGCCTTCGGGGGAGTCGCACAGATACGCAGTATTTT,CASSLRGSRTDTQYF
12,few,TRBJ2-1,TRBV5-6,.,TGTGCCAGCAGGCCCCCCGGGGGTGAGCAGTTCTTC,CASRPPGGEQFF
15,.,TRBJ2-3,TRBV10-2,TRBD2,TGCGCCAGCACCACCGGGACTACCGGAACAGATACGCAGTATTTT,CASTTGTTGTDTQYF
14,few,TRBJ2-1,TRBV5-1,.,TGCGCCAGCAGCTACGGGACCAACCGAGGAGAGCAGTTCTTC,CASSYGTNRGEQFF
16,many,TRBJ1-1,TRBV12-3/TRBV12-4,.,TGTGCCAGCAGTTTTTTCTCCGGGACAAGGAACACTGAAGCTTTCTTT,CASSFFSGTRNTEAFF
14,few,TRBJ1-2,TRBV12-3/TRBV12-4,.,TGTGCCAGCAGTACCTCGGGGGCCGGTAGTGGCTACACCTTC,CASSTSGAGSGYTF
16,.,TRBJ2-7,TRBV20-1,TRBD2,TGCAGTGCGCCTTTCTTAGCGGGAGGAAGGTCCTACGAGCAGTACTTC,CSAPFLAGGRSYEQYF
13,.,TRBJ2-7,TRBV9,.,TGTGCCAGCAGCGTAGAAGGGGCTACACCAATGTACTTC,CASSVEGATPMYF
13,.,TRBJ2-7,TRBV20-1,.,TGCAGTGCCCGCTACAGGTTAGCCTACGAGCAGTACTTC,CSARYRLAYEQYF
15,.,TRBJ1-3,TRBV5-5,.,TGTGCCATCAGCGCGGTGCTCCTCTCTGGAAACACCATATATTTT,CAISAVLLSGNTIYF
16,.,TRBJ2-6,TRBV28,TRBD1,TGTGCCAGCAATCGGGACAGAAGCTCTGGGGCCAACGTCCTGACTTTC,CASNRDRSSGANVLTF
15,many,TRBJ2-3,TRBV15,TRBD1,TGTGCCACCAGCTTCCGGGACAGGGACACAGATACGCAGTATTTT,CATSFRDRDTDTQYF
15,.,TRBJ1-5,TRBV30,.,TGTGCCTGGAGTTGGCAGGGCCTAATGGGCCAGCCCCAGCATTTT,CAWSWQGLMGQPQHF
15,few,TRBJ2-3,TRBV20-1,.,TGCAGTGCTAAGACGGGTAGCATAAACACAGATACGCAGTATTTT,CSAKTGSINTDTQYF
19,.,TRBJ2-1,TRBV5-1,TRBD2,TGCGCCAGCAGGTGGACTAGCGGGGGGGCCTATAGCTCCTACAATGAGCAGTTCTTC,CASRWTSGGAYSSYNEQFF
14,few,TRBJ2-5,TRBV4-2,.,TGTGCCAGCAGCCTCCTTGGGACCCCAGAGACCCAGTACTTC,CASSLLGTPETQYF
16,few,TRBJ1-1,TRBV3-1,.,TGTGCCAGCAGCCAATCCAGTTTGGGGGTGAACACTGAAGCTTTCTTT,CASSQSSLGVNTEAFF
17,.,TRBJ2-1,TRBV7-8,.,TGTGCCAGCAGCTTAGTCACTAGATGGGAAACCTACAATGAGCAGTTCTTC,CASSLVTRWETYNEQFF
14,many,TRBJ1-1,TRBV2,TRBD1,TGTGCCAGCAGTACCGGGACAGCGAACACTGAAGCTTTCTTT,CASSTGTANTEAFF
15,.,TRBJ1-5,TRBV6-1,.,TGTGCCACCACCCAGGGCGGGGTGAGCAATCAGCCCCAGCATTTT,CATTQGGVSNQPQHF
15,.,TRBJ1-4,TRBV4-1,.,TGCGCCAGCAGCCAGCCGGGACGGACAAATGAAAAACTGTTTTTT,CASSQPGRTNEKLFF
13,.,TRBJ2-7,TRBV10-3,.,TGTGCCATCTATGGGGGGACCGGAGGCGAGCAGTACTTC,CAIYGGTGGEQYF
16,few,TRBJ2-2,TRBV20-1,.,TGCAGTGCTAGAGAGTTTTGGGGGGCGCGGACCGGGGAGCTGTTTTTT,CSAREFWGARTGELFF